This TCR beta chain was sequenced for a study of T-cell reconstitution after alpha-beta-depleted transplantation in children. Study-wide points: Once a year had passed after transplant, T-cell counts and diversity came mostly from newly produced T cells. Where alpha-beta T cells came from about two months after transplant was reportedly several hundred expanded graft clones. The study traced high day-60 TCRbeta diversity in some patients to surviving recipient T cells and thymic progenitors.

This CDR3 has 13 residues. Per germline, CDR1 SGHVS and CDR2 FNYEAQ. V was cut by 2 bases and J by 3 bases, with 8 bases left in between. Only a few counts were recorded for this clonotype. Antigen specificity is unknown. A library of TCRbeta sequences, prepared with unique molecular identifiers, was generated. TCRdb fed the PCR reads into MiXCR, producing one record per CDR3 protein. The sample records about 98,000 distinct CDR3 sequences, about 22% being singletons. Material: PBMCs, obtained before TCRalphabeta/CD19-depleted stem cell transplant. The TCR comes from a boy between 2 and 10 years old with acute lymphoblastic leukemia, due to receive a stem cell transplant. The chain couples TRBV7-6 to TRBJ2-7, with D unclear. CDR3 loop: CASSLKPNYEQYF. Written as DNA, the CDR3 is TGTGCCAGCAGCTTAAAACCCAACTACGAGCAGTACTTC.